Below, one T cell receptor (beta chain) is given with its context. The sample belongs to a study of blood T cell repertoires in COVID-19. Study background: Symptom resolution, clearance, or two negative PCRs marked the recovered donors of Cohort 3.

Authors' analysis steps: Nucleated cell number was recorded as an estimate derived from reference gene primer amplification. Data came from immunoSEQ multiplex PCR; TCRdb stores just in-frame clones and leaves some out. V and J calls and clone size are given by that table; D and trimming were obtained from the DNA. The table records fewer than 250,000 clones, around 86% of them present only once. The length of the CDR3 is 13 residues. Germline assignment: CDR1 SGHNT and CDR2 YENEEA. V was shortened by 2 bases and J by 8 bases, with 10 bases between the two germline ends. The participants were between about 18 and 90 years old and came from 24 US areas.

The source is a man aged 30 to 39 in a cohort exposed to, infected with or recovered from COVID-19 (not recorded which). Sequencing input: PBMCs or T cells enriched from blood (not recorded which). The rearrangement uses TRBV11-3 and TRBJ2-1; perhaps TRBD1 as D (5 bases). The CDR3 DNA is TGTGCCAGCAGCTTAAAAGGGGTGTATGAGCAGTTCTTC. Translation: CASSLKGVYEQFF.